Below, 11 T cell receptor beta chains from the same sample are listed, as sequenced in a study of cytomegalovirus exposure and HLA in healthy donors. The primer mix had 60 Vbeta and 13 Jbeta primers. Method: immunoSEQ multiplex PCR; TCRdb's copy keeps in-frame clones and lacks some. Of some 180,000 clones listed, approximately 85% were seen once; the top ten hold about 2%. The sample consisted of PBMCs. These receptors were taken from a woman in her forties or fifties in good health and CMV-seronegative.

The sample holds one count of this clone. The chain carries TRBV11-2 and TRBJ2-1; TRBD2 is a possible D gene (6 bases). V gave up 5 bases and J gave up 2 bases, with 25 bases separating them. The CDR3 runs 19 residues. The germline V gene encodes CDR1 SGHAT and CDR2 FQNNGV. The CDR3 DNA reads TGTGCCAGCAGCCCCCTCCGGAGGGCCGAAGGGAGGCCCTACAATGAGCAGTTCTTC. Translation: CASSPLRRAEGRPYNEQFF.

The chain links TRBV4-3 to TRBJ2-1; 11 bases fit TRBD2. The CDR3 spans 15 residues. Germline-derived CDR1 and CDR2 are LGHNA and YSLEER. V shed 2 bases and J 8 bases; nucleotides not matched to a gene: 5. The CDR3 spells CASSQSSGRFDEQFF. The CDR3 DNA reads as TGCGCCAGCAGCCAATCTAGCGGGAGGTTTGATGAGCAGTTCTTC.

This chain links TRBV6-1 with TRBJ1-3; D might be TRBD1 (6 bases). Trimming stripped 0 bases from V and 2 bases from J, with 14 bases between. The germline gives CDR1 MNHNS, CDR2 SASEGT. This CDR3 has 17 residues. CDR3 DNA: TGTGCCAGCAGTGAAGCGCTAAGGGGGGGACCTGGAAACACCATATATTTT. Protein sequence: CASSEALRGGPGNTIYF.

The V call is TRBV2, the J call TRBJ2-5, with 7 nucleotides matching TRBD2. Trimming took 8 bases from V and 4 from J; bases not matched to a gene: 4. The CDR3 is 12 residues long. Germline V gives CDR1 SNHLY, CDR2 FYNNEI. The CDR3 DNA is TGTGCCAGCCGGAGGGAGGGAGAGACCCAGTACTTC. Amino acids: CASRREGETQYF.

The DNA of the CDR3 is TGTGCCAGCAGTTTAGCAGGGGTGGATGGCTACACCTTC. This gives the protein CASSLAGVDGYTF. The chain recombines TRBV27 with TRBJ1-2; D might be TRBD1 (6 bases). With 2 bases removed from V and 6 bases from J, the gap between germline ends came to 10 bases. CDR1 and CDR2 from the germline V gene are MNHEY and SMNVEV (reference sequence). CDR3 length equals 13 residues.

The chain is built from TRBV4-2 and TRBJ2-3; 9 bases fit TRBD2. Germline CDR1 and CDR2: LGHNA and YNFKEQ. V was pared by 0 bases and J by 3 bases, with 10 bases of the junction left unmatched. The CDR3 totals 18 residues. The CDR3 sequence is CASSQEIGGSGRTDTQYF. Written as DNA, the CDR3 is TGTGCCAGCAGCCAAGAAATCGGGGGCAGCGGGAGGACAGATACGCAGTATTTT.

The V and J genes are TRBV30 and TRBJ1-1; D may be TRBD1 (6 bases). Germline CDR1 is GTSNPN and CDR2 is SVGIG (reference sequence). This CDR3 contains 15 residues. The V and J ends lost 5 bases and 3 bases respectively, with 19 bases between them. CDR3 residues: CAWGFPGVGYTEAFF. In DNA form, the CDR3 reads TGTGCCTGGGGCTTCCCAGGGGTCGGTTACACTGAAGCTTTCTTT.

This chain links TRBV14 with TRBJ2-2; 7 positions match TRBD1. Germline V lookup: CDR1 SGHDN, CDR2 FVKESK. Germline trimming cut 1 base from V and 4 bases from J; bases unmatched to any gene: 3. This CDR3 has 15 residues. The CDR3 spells CASSQVPGGTGELFF. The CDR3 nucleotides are TGTGCCAGCAGCCAAGTCCCAGGGGGCACCGGGGAGCTGTTTTTT.

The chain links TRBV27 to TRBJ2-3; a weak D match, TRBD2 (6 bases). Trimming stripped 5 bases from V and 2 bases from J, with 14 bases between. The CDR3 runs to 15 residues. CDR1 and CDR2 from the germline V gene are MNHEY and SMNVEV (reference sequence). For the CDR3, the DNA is TGTGCCAGCAGTCCCCGGGGAGGAGTCACAGATACGCAGTATTTT. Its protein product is CASSPRGGVTDTQYF.

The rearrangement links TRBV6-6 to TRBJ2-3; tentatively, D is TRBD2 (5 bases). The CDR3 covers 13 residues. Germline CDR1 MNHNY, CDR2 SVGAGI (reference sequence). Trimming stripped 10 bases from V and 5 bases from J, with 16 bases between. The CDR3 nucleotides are TGTGCCACCTCGACGGGGTTTGGAGATACGCAGTATTTT. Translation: CATSTGFGDTQYF.

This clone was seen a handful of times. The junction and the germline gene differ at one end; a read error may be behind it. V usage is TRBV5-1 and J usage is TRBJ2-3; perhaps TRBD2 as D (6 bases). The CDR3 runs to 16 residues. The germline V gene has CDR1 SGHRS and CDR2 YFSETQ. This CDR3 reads CASSLDDNPAGGVGDF. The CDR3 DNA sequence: TGCGCCAGCAGCTTGGACGACAACCCAGCGGGTGGGGTGGGGGATTTT.